This T cell receptor (beta chain) was found in a study of T-cell memory formation after mild COVID-19. Across the study: For the most part, TCR clusters were specific to one donor. Overall study findings and caveats: CD8+ contracting clones occupied EMRA, while CD4+ ones occupied mainly CM and EM. Researchers could not confirm that second-wave clones peaking on day 37 targeted SARS-CoV-2.

Per the germline V gene, CDR1 is DFQATT and CDR2 is SNEGSKA (reference sequence). V was shortened by 3 bases and J by 7 bases, with 18 bases between the two germline ends. The CDR3 spans 14 residues. On this clonotype itself: As yet, its antigen is unknown.

Sample barcodes and UMIs were carried by the TCR alpha and TCR beta cDNA libraries that 5'RACE generated with constant-segment primers. TCRdb fed the 5' RACE reads into MiXCR, producing one record per CDR3 protein. This table holds 350,000 to 400,000 distinct CDR3 sequences, approximately 15% found once. Input material: PBMCs or a T cell subset sorted from them (not recorded which). This TCR was sampled from a man aged 18 to 30 who had mild COVID-19 (a few samples of this study predate the infection). Cell type and time point are not known. This chain connects TRBV20-1 to TRBJ1-2, with D possibly matching TRBD1 (6 bases). In DNA, the CDR3 is TGCAGTGCTAGTGCCCGGGGGCGGGGCTCTGGCTACACCTTC. It codes for CSASARGRGSGYTF.